This record concerns one T cell receptor (beta chain) sequence. Profiled with immunoSEQ multiplex PCR; TCRdb holds only in-frame clones, not every one. The top ten hold around 6% of the sample, which has about 26,000 clones, roughly 74% seen once. Trimming left V 5 bases short and J 6 bases short, with 17 bases between. In germline, CDR1 is SEHNR, CDR2 FQNEAQ (reference sequence). This CDR3 spans 15 amino acids. The data were taken from a study of immune evolution from preneoplasia to lung adenocarcinoma. The material sequenced was FFPE invasive lung adenocarcinoma tissue. The source is a person between 60 and 70 years old with invasive lung adenocarcinoma. Some clones in this sample may be carry-over from other donors' samples. V is TRBV7-9 and J is TRBJ1-3; D unresolved. CDR3 in amino acids: CASSPGRAGLNTIYF. The CDR3, as DNA: TGTGCCAGCAGCCCCGGGAGGGCCGGGTTAAACACCATATATTTT.